Each of the 9 T cell receptor beta chains below was sequenced from the same sample in a study of post-analysis software for immune sequencing data. Study observations and caveats: In patients, TRBV5-6, TRBV5-1 and TRBV20-1 belonged to five TRBV segments found more frequently than in controls.

TCR beta cDNA libraries included unique molecular identifiers. TCRdb passed the PCR reads through MiXCR, listing each CDR3 protein once. Among fewer than 850,000 distinct CDR3 sequences listed, about 27% were seen once. The antigens for these receptors are not known. Specimen: blood. The receptors shown here come from a girl aged 5-17 years with multiple sclerosis.

This clonotype turned up a few times. The rearrangement joins TRBV20-1 to TRBJ2-6, with a tentative D call TRBD2 (5 bases). V was trimmed by 6 bases and J by 0 bases, leaving 21 bases between them. The CDR3 extends over 18 amino acids. Germline V gene data show CDR1 as DFQATT and CDR2 as SNEGSKA (reference sequence). This chain's CDR3 is CSAELRRHKSSGANVLTF. Written as DNA, the CDR3 is TGCAGTGCCGAACTACGGAGGCACAAGAGCTCTGGGGCCAACGTCCTGACTTTC.

The CDR3 reads CASRDSHTGELFF. Here the CDR3 DNA reads TGTGCCAGCAGGGACAGCCACACCGGGGAGCTGTTTTTT. The rearrangement uses TRBV7-9 and TRBJ2-2; the D gene is possibly TRBD1 (6 bases). Trimming took 6 bases from V and 3 from J, leaving 8 bases between them. The germline V gene has CDR1 SEHNR and CDR2 FQNEAQ (reference sequence). The CDR3 spans 13 residues.

A few counts support this clonotype. V is TRBV7-2 and J is TRBJ1-5; D gene uncertain. Germline-derived CDR1 and CDR2 are SGHTA and FQGNSA. Trimming removed 6 bases from V and 2 bases from J, with 11 bases in between. The CDR3 is 14 residues long. CDR3 residues: CASSLSPGNQPQHF. The CDR3 bases are TGTGCCAGCAGTTTAAGTCCGGGCAATCAGCCCCAGCATTTT.

The CDR3: CASNTGTSRSSYNEQFF. In DNA, the CDR3 is TGTGCCAGCAATACCGGGACTAGCAGGAGCTCCTACAATGAGCAGTTCTTC. This sequence joins TRBV2 and TRBJ2-1; 9 bases agree with TRBD2. This CDR3 has 17 amino acids. Unmatched junction bases numbered 10, after V lost 7 bases and J lost 0 bases. Germline CDR1 and CDR2: SNHLY and FYNNEI.

This clonotype was seen more than once but under ten times. V is TRBV27 and J is TRBJ1-1; a weak D match, TRBD1 (5 bases). The CDR3 covers 14 residues. The germline V gene encodes CDR1 MNHEY and CDR2 SMNVEV (reference sequence). Trimming took 6 bases from V and 3 from J, leaving 14 bases between them. The CDR3 is CASRGGWGYTEAFF. As DNA, the CDR3 is TGTGCCAGCAGGGGGGGGTGGGGGTACACTGAAGCTTTCTTT.

The chain carries TRBV20-1 and TRBJ2-7; D is ambiguous. Trimming removed 0 bases from V and 5 bases from J, with 14 bases in between. This CDR3 is 14 amino acids long. Germline assignment: CDR1 DFQATT and CDR2 SNEGSKA (reference sequence). The DNA of the CDR3 is TGCAGTGCTAGAGACCCTACTACTTCAAACGAGCAGTACTTC. Amino acids: CSARDPTTSNEQYF.

This sequence joins TRBV20-1 and TRBJ2-1; TRBD2 aligns across 8 bases. Germline V gene data show CDR1 as DFQATT and CDR2 as SNEGSKA (reference sequence). The length of the CDR3 is 15 residues. The junction had 7 bases not matched to a gene; V was cut back by 6 bases and J by 0 bases. The CDR3 region is CSAVPLAASYNEQFF. CDR3 sequence (DNA): TGCAGTGCCGTCCCACTAGCGGCCTCCTACAATGAGCAGTTCTTC.

This chain uses TRBV5-1 with TRBJ2-5; 8 bases map to TRBD1. CDR1 and CDR2 from the germline V gene are SGHRS and YFSETQ. V lost 4 bases and J lost 11; bases outside the gene matches: 13. The CDR3 has 14 residues. CDR3 nucleotide sequence: TGCGCCAGCAGCGAGGGACAGGCGAACAATGAGCAGTACTTC. This gives the protein CASSEGQANNEQYF.

This clonotype has only a few counts. This chain links TRBV10-3 with TRBJ2-1; 9 bases align to TRBD1. The germline gives CDR1 ENHRY, CDR2 SYGVKD. The length of the CDR3 is 13 residues. Trimming took 10 bases from V and 8 from J; bases not matched to a gene: 9. The CDR3 is CATGTGRTDEQFF. The CDR3 nucleotides read TGTGCCACCGGGACAGGGAGGACCGATGAGCAGTTCTTC.